The TCR beta chain described here comes from a study of identical twins. This clonotype appeared a few times. The antigen remains unidentified. Study-wide findings and caveats: Out-of-frame alpha sequences common to twins exhibited a surplus of low generation probability.

Each CDR3 protein is one row after TCRdb ran MiXCR on the 5' RACE reads. Of 690,000 or so distinct CDR3 sequences in the sample, 8.6% were seen once. The J segment lost 4 bases and the V segment lost 5 bases, leaving 6 bases of the junction unmatched. Germline V lookup: CDR1 MDHEN, CDR2 SYDVKM. The CDR3 sequence is 14 residues long. These data are also associated with another study on yellow fever vaccine responses in identical twins.

The receptor was isolated from a young woman in good health. The sequenced sample consisted of PBMCs. The chain combines TRBV28 with TRBJ2-7, with TRBD2 matching 9 bases. The CDR3 DNA reads TGTGCCAGCAGTGCCGGGACTAGCCAGTACGAGCAGTACTTC. It specifies CASSAGTSQYEQYF.